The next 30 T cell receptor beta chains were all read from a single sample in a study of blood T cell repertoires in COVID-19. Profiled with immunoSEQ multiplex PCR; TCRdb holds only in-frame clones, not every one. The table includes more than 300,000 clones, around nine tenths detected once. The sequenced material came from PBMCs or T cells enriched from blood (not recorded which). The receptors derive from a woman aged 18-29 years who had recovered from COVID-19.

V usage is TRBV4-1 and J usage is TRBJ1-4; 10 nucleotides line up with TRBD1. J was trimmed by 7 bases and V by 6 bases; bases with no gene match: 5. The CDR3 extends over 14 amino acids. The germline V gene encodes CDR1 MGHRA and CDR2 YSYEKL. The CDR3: CASRPGTGVEKLFF. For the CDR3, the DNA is TGCGCCAGCAGGCCCGGGACAGGGGTTGAAAAACTGTTTTTT.

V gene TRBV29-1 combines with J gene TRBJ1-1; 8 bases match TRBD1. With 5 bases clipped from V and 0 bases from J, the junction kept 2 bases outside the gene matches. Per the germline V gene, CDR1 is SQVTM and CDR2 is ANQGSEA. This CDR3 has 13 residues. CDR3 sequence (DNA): TGCAGCGTTCGGACAGGGATGAACACTGAAGCTTTCTTT. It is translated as CSVRTGMNTEAFF.

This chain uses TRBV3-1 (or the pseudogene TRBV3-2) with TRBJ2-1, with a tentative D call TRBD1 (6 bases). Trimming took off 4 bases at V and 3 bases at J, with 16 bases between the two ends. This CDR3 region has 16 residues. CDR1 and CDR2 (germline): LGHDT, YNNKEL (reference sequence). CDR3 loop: CASSPPNDRRYNEQFF. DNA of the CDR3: TGTGCCAGCAGCCCACCAAACGACAGGCGCTACAATGAGCAGTTCTTC.

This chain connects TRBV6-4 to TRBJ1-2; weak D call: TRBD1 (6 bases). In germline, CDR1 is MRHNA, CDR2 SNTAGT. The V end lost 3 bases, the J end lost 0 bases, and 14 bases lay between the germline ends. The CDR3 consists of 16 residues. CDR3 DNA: TGTGCCAGCAGTGATCGGCAGGGGCGAGCTAACTATGGCTACACCTTC. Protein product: CASSDRQGRANYGYTF.

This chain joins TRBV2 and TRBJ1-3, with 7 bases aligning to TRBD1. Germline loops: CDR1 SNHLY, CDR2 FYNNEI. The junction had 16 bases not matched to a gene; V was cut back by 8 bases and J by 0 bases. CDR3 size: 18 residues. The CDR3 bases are TGTGCCAGCGGAGGTCGGGACAGCGCTCAACCCTCTGGAAACACCATATATTTT. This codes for CASGGRDSAQPSGNTIYF.

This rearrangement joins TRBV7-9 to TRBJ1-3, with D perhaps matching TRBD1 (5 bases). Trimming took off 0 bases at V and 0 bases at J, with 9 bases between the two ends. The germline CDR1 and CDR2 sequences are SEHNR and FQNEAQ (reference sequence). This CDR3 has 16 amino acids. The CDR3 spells CASSLASGDSGNTIYF. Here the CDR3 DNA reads TGTGCCAGCAGCTTAGCATCGGGGGACTCTGGAAACACCATATATTTT. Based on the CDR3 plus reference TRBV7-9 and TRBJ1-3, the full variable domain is DTGVSQNPRHKITKRGQNVTFRCDPISEHNRLYWYRQTLGQGPEFLTYFQNEAQLEKSRLLSDRFSAERPKGSFSTLEIQRTEQGDSAMYLCASSLASGDSGNTIYFGEGSWLTVV.

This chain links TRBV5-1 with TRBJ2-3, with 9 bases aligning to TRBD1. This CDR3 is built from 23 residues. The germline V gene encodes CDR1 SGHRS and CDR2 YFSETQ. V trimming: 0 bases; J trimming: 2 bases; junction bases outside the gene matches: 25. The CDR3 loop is CASSLAVTVDALPGTGNTDTQYF. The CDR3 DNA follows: TGCGCCAGCAGCTTGGCCGTAACCGTGGATGCCCTGCCAGGGACAGGGAACACAGATACGCAGTATTTT.

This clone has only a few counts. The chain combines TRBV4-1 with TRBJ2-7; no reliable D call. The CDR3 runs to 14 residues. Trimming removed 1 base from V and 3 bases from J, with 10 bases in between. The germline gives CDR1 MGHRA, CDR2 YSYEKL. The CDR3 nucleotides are TGCGCCAGCAGCCAAGTGGGCAGCATCTACGAGCAGTACTTC. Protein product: CASSQVGSIYEQYF.

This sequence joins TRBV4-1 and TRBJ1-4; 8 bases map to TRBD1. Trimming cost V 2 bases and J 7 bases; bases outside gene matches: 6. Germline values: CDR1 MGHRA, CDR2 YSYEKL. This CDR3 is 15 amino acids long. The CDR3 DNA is TGCGCCAGCAGCCAATTTTCAGGGGGCGGTGAAAAACTGTTTTTT. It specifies CASSQFSGGGEKLFF.

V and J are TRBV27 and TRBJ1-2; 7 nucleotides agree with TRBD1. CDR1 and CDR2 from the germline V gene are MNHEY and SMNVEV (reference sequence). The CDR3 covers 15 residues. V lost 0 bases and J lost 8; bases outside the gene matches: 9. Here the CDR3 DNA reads TGTGCCAGCAGTTTATCCGGTCAGGGGGTGGGGGGCTACACCTTC. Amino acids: CASSLSGQGVGGYTF.

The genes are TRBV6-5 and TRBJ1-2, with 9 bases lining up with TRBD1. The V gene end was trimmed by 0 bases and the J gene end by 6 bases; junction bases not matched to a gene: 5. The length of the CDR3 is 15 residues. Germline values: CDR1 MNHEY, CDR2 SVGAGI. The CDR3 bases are TGTGCCAGCAGTTACTCCCGGGACAGGGTAAATGGCTACACCTTC. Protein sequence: CASSYSRDRVNGYTF.

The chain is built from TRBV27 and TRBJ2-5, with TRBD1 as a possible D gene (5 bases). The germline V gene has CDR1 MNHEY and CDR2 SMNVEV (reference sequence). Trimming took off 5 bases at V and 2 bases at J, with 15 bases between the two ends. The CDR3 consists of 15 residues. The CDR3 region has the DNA TGTGCCAGCAGTCCTCATCTAGGGGCACAAGAGACCCAGTACTTC. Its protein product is CASSPHLGAQETQYF.

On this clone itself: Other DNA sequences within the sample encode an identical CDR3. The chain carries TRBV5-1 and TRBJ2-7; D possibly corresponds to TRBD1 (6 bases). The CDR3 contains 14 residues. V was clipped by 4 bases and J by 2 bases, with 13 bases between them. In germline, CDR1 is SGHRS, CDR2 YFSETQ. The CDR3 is CASSRSGTTYEQYF. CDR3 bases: TGCGCCAGCAGCCGGTCCGGGACAACCTACGAGCAGTACTTC.

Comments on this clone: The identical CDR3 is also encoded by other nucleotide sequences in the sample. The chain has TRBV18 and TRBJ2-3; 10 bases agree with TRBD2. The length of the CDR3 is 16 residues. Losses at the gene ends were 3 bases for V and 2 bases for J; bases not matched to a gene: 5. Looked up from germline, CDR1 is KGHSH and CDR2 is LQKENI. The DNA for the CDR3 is TGTGCCAGCTCACCCTTAGCGGGGGGTACCACAGATACGCAGTATTTT. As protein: CASSPLAGGTTDTQYF.

DNA of the CDR3: TGTGCCATCAGTGAGTCCCTCACAGGGGTAAATGAAAAACTGTTTTTT. This encodes CAISESLTGVNEKLFF. The chain joins TRBV10-3 to TRBJ1-4; 7 nucleotides line up with TRBD1. The V gene end was trimmed by 0 bases and the J gene end by 5 bases; junction bases not matched to a gene: 6. CDR1 and CDR2 from the germline V gene are ENHRY and SYGVKD. This CDR3 is built from 16 residues.

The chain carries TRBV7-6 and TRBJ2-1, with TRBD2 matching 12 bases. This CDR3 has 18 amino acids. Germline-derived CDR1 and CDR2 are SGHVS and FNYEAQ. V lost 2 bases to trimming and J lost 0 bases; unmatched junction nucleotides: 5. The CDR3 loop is CASSLPLAGGSSYNEQFF. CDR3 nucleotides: TGTGCCAGCAGCTTACCCCTAGCGGGGGGGAGCTCCTACAATGAGCAGTTCTTC.

The CDR3 spells CASRYRQNTEAFF. The CDR3 DNA reads as TGTGCCAGCAGGTATAGACAGAACACTGAAGCTTTCTTT. This sequence joins TRBV2 and TRBJ1-1; D unresolved. The CDR3 has 13 residues. Between the trimmed V and J ends, which lost 6 bases and 1 base, there was a span of 9 bases. Germline V CDR1 and CDR2: SNHLY, FYNNEI.

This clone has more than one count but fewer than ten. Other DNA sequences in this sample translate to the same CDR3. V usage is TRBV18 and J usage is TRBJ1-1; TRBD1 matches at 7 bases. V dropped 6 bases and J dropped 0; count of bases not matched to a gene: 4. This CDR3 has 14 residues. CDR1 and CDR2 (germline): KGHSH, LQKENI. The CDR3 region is CASSRQGLNTEAFF. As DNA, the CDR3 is TGTGCCAGCTCCCGACAGGGTCTGAACACTGAAGCTTTCTTT. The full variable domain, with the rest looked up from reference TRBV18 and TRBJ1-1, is NAGVMQNPRHLVRRRGQEARLRCSPMKGHSHVYWYRQLPEEGLKFMVYLQKENIIDESGMPKERFSAEFPKEGPSILRIQQVVRGDSAAYFCASSRQGLNTEAFFGQGTRLTVV.

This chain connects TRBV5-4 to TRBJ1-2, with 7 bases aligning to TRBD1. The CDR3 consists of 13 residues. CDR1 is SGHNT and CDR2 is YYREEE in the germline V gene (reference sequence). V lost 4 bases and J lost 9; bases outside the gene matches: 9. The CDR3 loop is CASSPTGESSYTF. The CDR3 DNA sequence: TGTGCCAGCAGCCCTACAGGGGAGAGCAGCTACACCTTC.

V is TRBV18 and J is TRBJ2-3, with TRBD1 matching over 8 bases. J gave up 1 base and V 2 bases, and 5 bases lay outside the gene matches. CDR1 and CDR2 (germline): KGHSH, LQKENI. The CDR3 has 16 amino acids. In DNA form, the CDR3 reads TGTGCCAGCTCACCATCGGACAGGGAAGGCACAGATACGCAGTATTTT. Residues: CASSPSDREGTDTQYF.

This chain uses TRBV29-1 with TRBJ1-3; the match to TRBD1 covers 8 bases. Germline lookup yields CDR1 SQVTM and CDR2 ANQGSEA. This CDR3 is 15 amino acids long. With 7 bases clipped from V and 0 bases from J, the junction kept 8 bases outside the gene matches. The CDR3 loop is CSAGGQGASGNTIYF. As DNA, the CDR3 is TGCAGCGCTGGGGGCCAGGGGGCCTCTGGAAACACCATATATTTT.

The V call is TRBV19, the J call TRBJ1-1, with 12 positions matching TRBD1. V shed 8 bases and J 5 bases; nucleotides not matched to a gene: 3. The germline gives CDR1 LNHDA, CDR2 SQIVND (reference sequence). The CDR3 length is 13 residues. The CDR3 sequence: CASAGQGATEAFF. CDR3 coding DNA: TGTGCCAGTGCGGGACAGGGGGCAACTGAAGCTTTCTTT.

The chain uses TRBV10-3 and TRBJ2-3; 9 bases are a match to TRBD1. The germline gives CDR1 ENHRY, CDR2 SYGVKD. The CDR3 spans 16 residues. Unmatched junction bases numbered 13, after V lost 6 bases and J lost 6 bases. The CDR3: CAISGQPGQGTDTQYF. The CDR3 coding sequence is TGTGCCATCAGCGGTCAACCGGGACAGGGAACCGATACGCAGTATTTT.

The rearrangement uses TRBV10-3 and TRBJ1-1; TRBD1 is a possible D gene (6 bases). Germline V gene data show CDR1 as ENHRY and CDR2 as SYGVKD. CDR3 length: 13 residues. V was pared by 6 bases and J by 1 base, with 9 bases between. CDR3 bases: TGTGCCATCAGCCTACAGGGGAACACTGAAGCTTTCTTT. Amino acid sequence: CAISLQGNTEAFF.

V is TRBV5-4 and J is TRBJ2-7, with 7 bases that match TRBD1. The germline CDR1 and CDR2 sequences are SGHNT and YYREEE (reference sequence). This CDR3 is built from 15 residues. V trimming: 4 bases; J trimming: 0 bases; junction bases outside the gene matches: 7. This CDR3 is CASSRPGTVSYEQYF. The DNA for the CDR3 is TGTGCCAGCAGCCGTCCGGGGACAGTCTCCTACGAGCAGTACTTC.

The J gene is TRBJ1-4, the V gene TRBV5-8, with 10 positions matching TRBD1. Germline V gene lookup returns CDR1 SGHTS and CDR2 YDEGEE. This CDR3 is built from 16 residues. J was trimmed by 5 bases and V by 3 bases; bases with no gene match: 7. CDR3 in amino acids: CASSSKRTGGNEKLFF. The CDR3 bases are TGTGCCAGCAGCTCCAAAAGGACAGGGGGGAATGAAAAACTGTTTTTT.

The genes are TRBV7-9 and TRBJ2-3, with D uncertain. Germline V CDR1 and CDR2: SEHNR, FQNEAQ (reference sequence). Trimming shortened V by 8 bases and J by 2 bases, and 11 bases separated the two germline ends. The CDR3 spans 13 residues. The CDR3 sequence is CASLGRPTDTQYF. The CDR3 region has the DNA TGTGCCAGCCTCGGCAGGCCCACAGATACGCAGTATTTT.

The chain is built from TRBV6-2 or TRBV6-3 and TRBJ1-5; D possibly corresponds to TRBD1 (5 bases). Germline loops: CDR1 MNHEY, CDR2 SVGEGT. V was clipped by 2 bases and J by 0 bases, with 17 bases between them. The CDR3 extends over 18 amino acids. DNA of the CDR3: TGTGCCAGCAGTTACCCCTCGGGACTGATTTATAGCAATCAGCCCCAGCATTTT. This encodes CASSYPSGLIYSNQPQHF.

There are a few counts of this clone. The CDR3, as DNA: TGTGCCAGCAGCAAAGCCCTAGCGGTGCAAGAGACCCAGTACTTC. The encoded protein is CASSKALAVQETQYF. The chain joins TRBV21-1 to TRBJ2-5; no DNA check was done on the table's D call, TRBD2. TRBV21-1 is noted as a pseudogene. The CDR3 has 15 residues.

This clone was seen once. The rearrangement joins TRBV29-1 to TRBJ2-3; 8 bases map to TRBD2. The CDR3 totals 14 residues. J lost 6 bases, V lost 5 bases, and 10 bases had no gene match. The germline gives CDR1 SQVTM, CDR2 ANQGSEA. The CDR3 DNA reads TGCAGCGTTTTGTATCGGGGGGGCCGCGATACGCAGTATTTT. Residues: CSVLYRGGRDTQYF.